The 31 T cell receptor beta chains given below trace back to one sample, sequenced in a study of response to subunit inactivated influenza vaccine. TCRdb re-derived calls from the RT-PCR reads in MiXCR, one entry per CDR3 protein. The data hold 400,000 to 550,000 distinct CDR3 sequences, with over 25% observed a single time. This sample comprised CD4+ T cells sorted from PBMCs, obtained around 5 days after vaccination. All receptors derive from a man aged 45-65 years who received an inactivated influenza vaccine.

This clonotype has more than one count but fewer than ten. CDR3 sequence reads: CSARDRRLGGRAYTGELFF. In DNA, the CDR3 is TGCAGTGCTAGAGATCGGCGTTTAGGAGGGAGGGCCTACACCGGGGAGCTGTTTTTT. The V call is TRBV20-1, the J call TRBJ2-2; 7 bases line up with TRBD2. Germline V gene sequence: CDR1 DFQATT, CDR2 SNEGSKA (reference sequence). V lost 0 bases and J lost 3; bases outside the gene matches: 16. The CDR3 totals 19 residues.

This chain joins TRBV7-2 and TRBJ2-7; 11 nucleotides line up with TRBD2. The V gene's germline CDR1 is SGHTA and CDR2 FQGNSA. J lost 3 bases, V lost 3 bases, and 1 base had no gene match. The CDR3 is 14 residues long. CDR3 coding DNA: TGTGCCAGCAGCTTCACTAGCGGGAGCTACGAGCAGTACTTC. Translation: CASSFTSGSYEQYF.

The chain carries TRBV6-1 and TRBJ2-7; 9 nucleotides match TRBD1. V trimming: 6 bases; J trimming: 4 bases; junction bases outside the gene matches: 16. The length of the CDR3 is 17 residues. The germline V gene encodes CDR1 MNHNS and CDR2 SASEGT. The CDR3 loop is CASRTGQGFDSGYEQYF. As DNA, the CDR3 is TGTGCCAGCAGGACGGGACAGGGCTTCGACTCAGGGTACGAGCAGTACTTC.

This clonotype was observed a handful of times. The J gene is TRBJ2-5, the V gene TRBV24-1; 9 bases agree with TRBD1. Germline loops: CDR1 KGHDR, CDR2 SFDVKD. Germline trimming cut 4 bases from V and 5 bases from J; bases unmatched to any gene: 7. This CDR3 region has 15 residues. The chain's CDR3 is CATSDTGTGLETQYF. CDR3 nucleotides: TGTGCCACCAGTGACACCGGGACAGGGTTGGAGACCCAGTACTTC.

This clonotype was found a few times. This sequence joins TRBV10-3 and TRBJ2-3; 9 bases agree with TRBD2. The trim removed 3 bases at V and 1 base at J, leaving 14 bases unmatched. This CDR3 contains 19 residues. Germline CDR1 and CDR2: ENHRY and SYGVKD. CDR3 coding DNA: TGTGCCATCAGTGATGTGATTGCCGGGACTAGCCGAGGCACAGATACGCAGTATTTT. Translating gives CAISDVIAGTSRGTDTQYF.

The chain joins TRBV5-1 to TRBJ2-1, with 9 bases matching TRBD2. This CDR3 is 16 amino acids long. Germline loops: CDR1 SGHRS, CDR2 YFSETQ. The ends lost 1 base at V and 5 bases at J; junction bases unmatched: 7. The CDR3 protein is CASSLFSSGVDNEQFF. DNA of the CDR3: TGCGCCAGCAGCTTGTTTTCTAGCGGGGTTGACAATGAGCAGTTCTTC.

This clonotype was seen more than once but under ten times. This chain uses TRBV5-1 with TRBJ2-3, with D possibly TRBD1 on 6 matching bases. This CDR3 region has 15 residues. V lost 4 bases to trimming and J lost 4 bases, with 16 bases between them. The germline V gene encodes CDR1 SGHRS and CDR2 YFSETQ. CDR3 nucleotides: TGCGCCAGCAGCATTGGGCAGGGGAGTTCAGATACGCAGTATTTT. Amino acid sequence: CASSIGQGSSDTQYF.

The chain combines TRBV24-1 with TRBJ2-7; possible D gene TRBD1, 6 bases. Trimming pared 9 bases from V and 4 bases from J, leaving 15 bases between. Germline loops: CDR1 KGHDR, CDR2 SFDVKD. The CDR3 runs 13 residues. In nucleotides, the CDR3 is TGTGCCACCTCATCCCGCGACAGGTACGAGCAGTACTTC. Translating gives CATSSRDRYEQYF.

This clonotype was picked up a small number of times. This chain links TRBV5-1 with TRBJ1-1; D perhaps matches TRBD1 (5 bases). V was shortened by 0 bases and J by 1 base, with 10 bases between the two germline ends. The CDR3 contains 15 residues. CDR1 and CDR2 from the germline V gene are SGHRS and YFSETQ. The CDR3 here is CASSLATGRNTEAFF. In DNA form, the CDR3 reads TGCGCCAGCAGCTTGGCCACGGGGCGGAACACTGAAGCTTTCTTT.

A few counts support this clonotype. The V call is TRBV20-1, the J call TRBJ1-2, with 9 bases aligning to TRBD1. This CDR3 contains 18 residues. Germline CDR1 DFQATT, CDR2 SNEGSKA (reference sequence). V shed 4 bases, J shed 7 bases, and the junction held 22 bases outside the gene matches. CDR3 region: CSATRVLGQGSGVGGYTF. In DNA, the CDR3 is TGCAGTGCTACACGAGTCTTGGGACAGGGTTCGGGTGTAGGTGGCTACACCTTC.

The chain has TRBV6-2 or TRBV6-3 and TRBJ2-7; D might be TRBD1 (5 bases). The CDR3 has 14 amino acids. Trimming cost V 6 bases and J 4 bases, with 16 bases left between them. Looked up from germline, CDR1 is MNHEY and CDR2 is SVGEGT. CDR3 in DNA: TGTGCCAGCAGCCGCCGCCAGGGTGGGTACGAGCAGTACTTC. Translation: CASSRRQGGYEQYF.

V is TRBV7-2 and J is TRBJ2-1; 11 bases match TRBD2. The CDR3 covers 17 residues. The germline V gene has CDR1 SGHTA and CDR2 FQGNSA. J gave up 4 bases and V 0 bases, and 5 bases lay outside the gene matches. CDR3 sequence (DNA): TGTGCCAGCAGCTTAGCGGGTTCTAGCGGGGGGTACAATGAGCAGTTCTTC. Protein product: CASSLAGSSGGYNEQFF.

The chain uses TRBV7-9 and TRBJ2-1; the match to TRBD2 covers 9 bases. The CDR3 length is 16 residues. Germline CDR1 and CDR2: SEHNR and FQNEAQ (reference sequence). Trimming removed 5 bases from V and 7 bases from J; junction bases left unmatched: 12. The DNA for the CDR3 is TGTGCCAGCAGCCCGCCTGGGCGGGGGGGCCGGAATGAGCAGTTCTTC. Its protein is CASSPPGRGGRNEQFF.

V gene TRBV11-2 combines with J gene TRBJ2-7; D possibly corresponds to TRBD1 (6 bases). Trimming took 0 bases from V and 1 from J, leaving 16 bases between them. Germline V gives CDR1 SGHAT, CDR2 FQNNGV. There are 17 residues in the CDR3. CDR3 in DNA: TGTGCCAGCAGCTTAGATAGGCCAGGGGCCATTTCCTACGAGCAGTACTTC. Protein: CASSLDRPGAISYEQYF.

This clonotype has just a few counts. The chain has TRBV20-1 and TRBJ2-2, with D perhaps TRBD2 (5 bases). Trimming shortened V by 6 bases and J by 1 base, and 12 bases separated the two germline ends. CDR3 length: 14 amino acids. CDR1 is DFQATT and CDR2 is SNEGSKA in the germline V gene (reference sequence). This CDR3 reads CSASLGVNTGELFF. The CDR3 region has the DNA TGCAGTGCGAGCCTCGGGGTGAACACCGGGGAGCTGTTTTTT.

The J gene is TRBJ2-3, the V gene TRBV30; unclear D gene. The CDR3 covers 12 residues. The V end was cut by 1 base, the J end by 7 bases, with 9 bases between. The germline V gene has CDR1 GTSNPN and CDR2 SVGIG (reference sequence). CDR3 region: CAWSAYYHTQYF. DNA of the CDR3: TGTGCCTGGAGTGCATACTACCATACGCAGTATTTT.

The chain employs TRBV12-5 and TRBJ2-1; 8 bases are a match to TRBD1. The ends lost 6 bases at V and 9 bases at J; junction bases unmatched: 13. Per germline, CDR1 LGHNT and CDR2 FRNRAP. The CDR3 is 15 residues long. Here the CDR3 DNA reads TGTGCTAGTGGCCCGACAGGGGCGAAAGTTTTTGAGCAGTTCTTC. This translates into CASGPTGAKVFEQFF.

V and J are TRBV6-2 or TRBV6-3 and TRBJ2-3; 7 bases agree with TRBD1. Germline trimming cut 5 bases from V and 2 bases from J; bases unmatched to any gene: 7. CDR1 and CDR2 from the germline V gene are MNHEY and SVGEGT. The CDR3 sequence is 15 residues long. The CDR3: CASSRGQTLTDTQYF. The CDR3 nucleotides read TGTGCCAGCAGTCGGGGACAGACCCTCACAGATACGCAGTATTTT.

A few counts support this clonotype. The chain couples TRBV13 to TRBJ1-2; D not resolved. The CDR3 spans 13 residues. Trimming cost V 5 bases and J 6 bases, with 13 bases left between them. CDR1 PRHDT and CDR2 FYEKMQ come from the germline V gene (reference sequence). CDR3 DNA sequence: TGTGCCAGCAGCACGTTACTATTCCATGGCTACACCTTC. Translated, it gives CASSTLLFHGYTF.

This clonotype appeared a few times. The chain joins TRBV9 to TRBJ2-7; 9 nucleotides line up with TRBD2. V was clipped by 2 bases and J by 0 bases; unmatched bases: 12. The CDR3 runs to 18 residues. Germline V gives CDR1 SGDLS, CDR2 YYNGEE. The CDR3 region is CASSVGSGGRVDSYEQYF. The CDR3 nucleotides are TGTGCCAGCAGCGTGGGCTCCGGCGGGAGGGTAGACTCCTACGAGCAGTACTTC. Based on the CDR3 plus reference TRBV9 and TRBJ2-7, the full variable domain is DSGVTQTPKHLITATGQRVTLRCSPRSGDLSVYWYQQSLDQGLQFLIQYYNGEERAKGNILERFSAQQFPDLHSELNLSSLELGDSALYFCASSVGSGGRVDSYEQYFGPGTRLTVT.

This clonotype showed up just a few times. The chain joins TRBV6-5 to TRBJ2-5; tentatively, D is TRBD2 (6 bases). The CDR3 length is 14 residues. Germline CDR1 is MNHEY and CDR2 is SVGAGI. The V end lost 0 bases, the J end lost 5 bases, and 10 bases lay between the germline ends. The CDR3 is CASSYSGGLETQYF. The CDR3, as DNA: TGTGCCAGCAGTTACTCGGGGGGTCTCGAGACCCAGTACTTC.

CDR3 bases: TGTGCCAGCAGTTACTCGAGAGAGAACACCGGGGAGCTGTTTTTT. Translating it yields CASSYSRENTGELFF. The gene calls are TRBV6-5 and TRBJ2-2; D is ambiguous. The V and J ends lost 0 bases and 1 base respectively, with 6 bases between them. The V gene's germline CDR1 is MNHEY and CDR2 SVGAGI. CDR3 length equals 15 residues.

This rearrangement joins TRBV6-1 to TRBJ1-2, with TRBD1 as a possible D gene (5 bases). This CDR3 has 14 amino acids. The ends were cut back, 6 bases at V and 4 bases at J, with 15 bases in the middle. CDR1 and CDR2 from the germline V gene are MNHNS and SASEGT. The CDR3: CASRTGDLAYGYTF. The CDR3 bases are TGTGCCAGCAGAACAGGCGACCTCGCCTATGGCTACACCTTC.

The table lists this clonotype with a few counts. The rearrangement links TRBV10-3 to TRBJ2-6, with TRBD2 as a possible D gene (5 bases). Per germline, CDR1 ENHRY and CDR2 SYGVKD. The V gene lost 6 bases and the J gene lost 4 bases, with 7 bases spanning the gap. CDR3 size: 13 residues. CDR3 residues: CAISREGANVLTF. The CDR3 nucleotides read TGTGCCATCAGCCGGGAAGGGGCCAACGTCCTGACTTTC.

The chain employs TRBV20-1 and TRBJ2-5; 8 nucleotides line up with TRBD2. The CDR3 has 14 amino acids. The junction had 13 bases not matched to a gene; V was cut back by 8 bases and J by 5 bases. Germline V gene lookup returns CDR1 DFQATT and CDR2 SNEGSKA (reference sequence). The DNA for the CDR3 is TGCAGTACCTTAGTCCGGGGGGGCAGGGAGACCCAGTACTTC. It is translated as CSTLVRGGRETQYF.

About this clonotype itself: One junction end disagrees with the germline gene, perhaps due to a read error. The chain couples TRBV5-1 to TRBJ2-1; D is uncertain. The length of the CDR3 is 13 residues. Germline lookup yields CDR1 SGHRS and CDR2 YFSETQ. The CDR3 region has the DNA TGCGCCAGCAACTTGCCGCCGAACAATGAGCAGTTCTTC. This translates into CASNLPPNNEQFF.

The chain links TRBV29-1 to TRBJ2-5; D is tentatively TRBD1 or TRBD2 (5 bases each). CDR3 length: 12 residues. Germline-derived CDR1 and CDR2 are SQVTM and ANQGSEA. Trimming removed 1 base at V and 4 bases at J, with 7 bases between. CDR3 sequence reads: CSVEVGTETQYF. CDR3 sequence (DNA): TGCAGCGTTGAAGTCGGGACAGAGACCCAGTACTTC.

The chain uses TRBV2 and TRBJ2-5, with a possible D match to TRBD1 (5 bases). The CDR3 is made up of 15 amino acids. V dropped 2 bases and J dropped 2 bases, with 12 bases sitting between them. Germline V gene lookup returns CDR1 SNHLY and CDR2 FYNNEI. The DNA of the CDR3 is TGTGCCAGCAGTGAAAACAGGACCCCTCAAGAGACCCAGTACTTC. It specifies CASSENRTPQETQYF.

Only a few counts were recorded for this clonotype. This CDR3 reads CASSEGRGSNQPQHF. CDR3 sequence (DNA): TGTGCCAGCTCAGAGGGGCGCGGGAGCAATCAGCCCCAGCATTTT. The chain joins TRBV18 to TRBJ1-5; the D gene is possibly TRBD1 (5 bases). The V end lost 5 bases, the J end lost 1 base, and 12 bases lay between the germline ends. Germline V lookup: CDR1 KGHSH, CDR2 LQKENI. The length of the CDR3 is 15 residues.

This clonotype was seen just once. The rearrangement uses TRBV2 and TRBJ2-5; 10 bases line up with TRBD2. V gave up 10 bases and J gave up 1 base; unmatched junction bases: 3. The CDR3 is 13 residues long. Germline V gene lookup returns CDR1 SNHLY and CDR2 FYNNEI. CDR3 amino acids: CAIERGGQETQYF. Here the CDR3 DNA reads TGTGCCATCGAGCGGGGGGGCCAAGAGACCCAGTACTTC.

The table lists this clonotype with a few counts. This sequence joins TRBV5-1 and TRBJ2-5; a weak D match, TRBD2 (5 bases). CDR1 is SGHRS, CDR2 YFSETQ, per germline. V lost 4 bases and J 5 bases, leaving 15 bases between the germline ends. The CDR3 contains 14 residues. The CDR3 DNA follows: TGCGCCAGCAGCCAAGACTTAGCGTTTGAGACCCAGTACTTC. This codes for CASSQDLAFETQYF.